This T cell receptor beta chain was documented in a study of PD-L1 blockade in urothelial cancer. On the study more broadly: Blood drawn 3 weeks (second dose) and 6 weeks after treatment start was analyzed.

CDR1 and CDR2 from the germline V gene are SGDLS and YYNGEE. The CDR3 has 15 residues. Trimming took off 3 bases at V and 8 bases at J, with 20 bases between the two ends. Study conclusions and caveats: Tumor-associated blood clones were expanded more by durable-benefit patients at 3 weeks.

The time point here: pretreatment peripheral blood. For this clone: What it binds is unknown.

Generated by immunoSEQ multiplex PCR, the TCRdb table keeps only in-frame clones and is missing some. The repertoire holds 90,000 or so clones, with roughly 90% as singletons. The source material was PBMCs, sampled around atezolizumab (anti-PD-L1) treatment. This TCR derives from a woman aged 80 or older with urothelial cancer. The chain employs TRBV9 and TRBJ1-2; a weak D match, TRBD1 (5 bases). For the CDR3, the DNA is TGTGCCAGCAGCGCAACGGACATTTCAAGCGTAGGCTACACCTTC. Translation: CASSATDISSVGYTF.